The 16 T cell receptor beta chains reported below all come from one sample, sequenced in a study of T cells in Graves' hyperthyroidism and ophthalmopathy. Using RNA transcripts as the source, TCR beta CDR3 regions were amplified. Using the HTBI primer set, a first-round RT-PCR was run on the TCR CDR3. From the multiplex PCR reads, TCRdb called clonotypes with MiXCR, one entry per CDR3 protein. This table has 560,000 or so distinct CDR3 sequences, about half appearing once. Sample: peripheral blood or thyroid tissue (not recorded which). These receptors were collected from a young woman with Graves' hyperthyroidism.

The chain joins TRBV12-3 or TRBV12-4 to TRBJ1-4; D is possibly TRBD1 (5 bases). The V gene lost 0 bases and the J gene lost 7 bases, with 15 bases spanning the gap. This CDR3 contains 16 residues. This chain's CDR3 is CASSLARDPGSEKLFF. The CDR3, as DNA: TGTGCCAGCAGTTTAGCGCGGGACCCCGGGAGTGAAAAACTGTTTTTT.

This clonotype was counted only a few times. J is TRBJ1-1 and V is TRBV12-5; 9 nucleotides agree with TRBD1. Germline CDR1 reads LGHNT; CDR2 reads FRNRAP. CDR3 size: 14 residues. CDR3 residues: CASSIQGAHTEAFF. CDR3 in DNA: TGTGCCAGCAGTATACAGGGGGCCCACACTGAAGCTTTCTTT.

This clonotype has a count of ten or more. The chain has TRBV6-4 and TRBJ1-5; tentative D call: TRBD1 (6 bases). Germline V gives CDR1 MRHNA, CDR2 SNTAGT. Trimming left V 5 bases short and J 3 bases short, with 11 bases between. The CDR3 loop spans 14 amino acids. For the CDR3, the DNA is TGTGCCAGCAGTACGACAGGCGACAATCAGCCCCAGCATTTT. Its protein product is CASSTTGDNQPQHF.

Notes on this clonotype: The conserved phenylalanine or tryptophan normally closing the CDR3 is absent here, so this likely arose from a read error. The genes are TRBV7-9 and TRBJ2-2, with 7 bases fitting TRBD1. CDR3 size: 15 residues. Germline V gene lookup returns CDR1 SEHNR and CDR2 FQNEAQ (reference sequence). CDR3 nucleotide sequence: TGCGCCAGCAGCCCAGACAGGGCCTTGACCGGGGAGCTGTTTCTT. This translates into CASSPDRALTGELFL.

This clonotype was counted ten times or more. In nucleotides, the CDR3 is TGCAGCGCCTCTCAAAGTCAGGGGGCAGGCGGCTACACCTTC. Its translation is CSASQSQGAGGYTF. The V gene is TRBV29-1, the J gene TRBJ1-2, with TRBD1 matching 8 bases. This CDR3 contains 14 residues. The germline V gene has CDR1 SQVTM and CDR2 ANQGSEA. The V and J ends lost 7 bases and 8 bases, in that order; junction bases with no gene match: 15.

This rearrangement joins TRBV24-1 to TRBJ2-7; 7 bases agree with TRBD1. The CDR3 is 15 amino acids. Germline values: CDR1 KGHDR, CDR2 SFDVKD. J lost 5 bases, V lost 2 bases, and 8 bases had no gene match. CDR3 sequence reads: CATSDSQGTADEQYF. CDR3 DNA sequence: TGTGCCACCAGTGATTCCCAGGGGACAGCCGACGAGCAGTACTTC.

V is TRBV20-1 and J is TRBJ1-1, with 7 bases lining up with TRBD1. Germline V CDR1 and CDR2: DFQATT, SNEGSKA (reference sequence). V lost 3 bases, J lost 1 base, and 8 bases stayed unmatched. The length of the CDR3 is 15 residues. The CDR3, as DNA: TGCAGTGCTAGTTCCGACAGGGTGGCGAACACTGAAGCTTTCTTT. This sequence encodes CSASSDRVANTEAFF.

This clonotype occurred once. The rearrangement joins TRBV24-1 to TRBJ1-6; 8 nucleotides align to TRBD1. The CDR3 is 16 amino acids. Germline V gives CDR1 KGHDR, CDR2 SFDVKD. V dropped 4 bases and J dropped 6; count of bases not matched to a gene: 7. The CDR3 sequence: CATSESPGQANSPLHF. Here the CDR3 DNA reads TGTGCCACCAGTGAATCACCGGGACAGGCTAATTCACCCCTCCACTTT.

A remark on this clonotype: It may be a read error: a sequence one base away is much more abundant. The chain links TRBV29-1 to TRBJ2-2; D remains unclear. Trimming cost V 3 bases and J 6 bases, with 2 bases left between them. This CDR3 region has 10 residues. CDR1 SQVTM and CDR2 ANQGSEA come from the germline V gene. The CDR3 sequence: CSVEAGELFF. In DNA, the CDR3 is TGCAGCGTTGAGGCCGGGGAGCTGTTTTTT.

J is TRBJ1-4 and V is TRBV4-2, with D tentatively TRBD1 (6 bases). The CDR3 is 18 residues long. Germline V gene lookup returns CDR1 LGHNA and CDR2 YNFKEQ. V was shortened by 1 base and J by 1 base, with 16 bases between the two germline ends. CDR3 nucleotide sequence: TGTGCCAGCAGCCAAGGGGGGGGTCAGGGGAAAACTAATGAAAAACTGTTTTTT. Translating gives CASSQGGGQGKTNEKLFF.

This clonotype was seen many times. The rearrangement links TRBV13 to TRBJ1-4; perhaps TRBD1 as D (6 bases). There are 13 residues in the CDR3. The germline gives CDR1 PRHDT, CDR2 FYEKMQ (reference sequence). The V end was cut by 5 bases, the J end by 3 bases, with 7 bases between. The CDR3 sequence is CASSEGANEKLFF. The CDR3 DNA reads TGTGCCAGCAGCGAGGGGGCTAATGAAAAACTGTTTTTT.

There are a few counts of this clonotype. The chain couples TRBV7-8 to TRBJ2-6, with a weak D call TRBD1 (6 bases). This CDR3 contains 16 residues. The V and J ends lost 1 base and 6 bases respectively, with 13 bases between them. The germline V gene has CDR1 SGHVS and CDR2 FQNEAQ. CDR3 nucleotides: TGTGCCAGCAGCTTAGGCCAGGGACATGTGGCCAACGTCCTGACTTTC. It is translated as CASSLGQGHVANVLTF.

The genes are TRBV7-2 and TRBJ2-7; possible D gene TRBD2, 5 bases. The CDR3 loop spans 12 amino acids. Trimming shortened V by 10 bases and J by 3 bases, and 13 bases separated the two germline ends. Germline V lookup: CDR1 SGHTA, CDR2 FQGNSA. The CDR3 DNA reads as TGTGCCACCAGTAAAAGCGGCTACGAGCAGTACTTC. Its protein is CATSKSGYEQYF.

This clonotype was observed at least ten times. CDR3 nucleotide sequence: TGCGCCAGCAGCTTGGTTCCGAGTAATTCACCCCTCCACTTT. Translating it yields CASSLVPSNSPLHF. This chain links TRBV5-1 with TRBJ1-6; D not certain. This CDR3 has 14 amino acids. Germline V gives CDR1 SGHRS, CDR2 YFSETQ. The V gene lost 0 bases and the J gene lost 6 bases, with 7 bases spanning the gap.

The chain combines TRBV5-6 with TRBJ2-7, with 8 positions matching TRBD1. V was clipped by 4 bases and J by 3 bases; unmatched bases: 9. Germline V gene sequence: CDR1 SGHDT, CDR2 YYEEEE. The CDR3 loop spans 15 amino acids. This CDR3 reads CASSHGQGGGYEQYF. CDR3 coding DNA: TGTGCCAGCAGCCACGGACAGGGAGGAGGCTACGAGCAGTACTTC. Looking up the rest from reference TRBV5-6 and TRBJ2-7 gives the full variable domain: DAGVTQSPTHLIKTRGQQVTLRCSPKSGHDTVSWYQQALGQGPQFIFQYYEEEERQRGNFPDRFSGHQFPNYSSELNVNALLLGDSALYLCASSHGQGGGYEQYFGPGTRLTVT.

This clonotype was detected ten times or more. The chain is built from TRBV7-9 and TRBJ2-5; TRBD2 is a possible D gene (5 bases). This CDR3 spans 13 amino acids. V was cut by 5 bases and J by 4 bases, with 11 bases left in between. Germline CDR1 SEHNR, CDR2 FQNEAQ (reference sequence). The CDR3 here is CASSHGIGETQYF. The DNA of the CDR3 is TGTGCCAGCAGCCACGGGATCGGAGAGACCCAGTACTTC.